These T cell receptor beta chains were read from a single sample in a study of blood T cell repertoires in COVID-19. Profiled with immunoSEQ multiplex PCR; TCRdb holds only in-frame clones, not every one. The profile shows approximately 150,000 clones, roughly 85% of them singletons. Sequenced material: PBMCs or T cells enriched from blood (not recorded which). The receptors shown here come from a woman in her sixties or seventies in a cohort exposed to, infected with or recovered from COVID-19 (not recorded which). Each CDR3 is given with its conserved first and last residue. D genes are given only for firm matches. Clone size is shown for a subset of rows, as once, few, many or a class of expanded clone.

v_gene,d_gene,abundance,j_gene,CDR3aa,CDR3nt
TRBV6-5,.,.,TRBJ1-2,CASRTFTDFGYGYTF,TGTGCCAGCCGGACCTTTACGGACTTTGGCTATGGCTACACCTTC
TRBV9,TRBD1,.,TRBJ2-7,CASSVGGTAFSYEQYF,TGTGCCAGCAGCGTAGGGGGGACAGCCTTCTCCTACGAGCAGTACTTC
TRBV30,.,.,TRBJ1-3,CAWARAPPGVSGNTIYF,TGTGCCTGGGCGCGGGCCCCCCCGGGGGTCTCTGGAAACACCATATATTTT
TRBV5-4,TRBD2,.,TRBJ2-7,CASSPGLADYEQYF,TGTGCCAGCAGCCCGGGACTAGCGGATTACGAGCAGTACTTC
TRBV2,TRBD2,.,TRBJ2-7,CASSVGGSPPRQYF,TGTGCCAGCAGTGTGGGAGGGAGCCCACCCCGGCAGTACTTC
TRBV5-1,.,few,TRBJ1-2,CASSLGFGGYGYTF,TGCGCCAGCAGCTTGGGGTTCGGGGGCTATGGCTACACCTTC
TRBV18,TRBD2,.,TRBJ2-5,CASSPSAGPETQYF,TGTGCCAGCTCACCTTCAGCGGGACCGGAGACCCAGTACTTC
TRBV9,.,.,TRBJ2-1,CASSPEIAVSYNEQFF,TGTGCCAGCAGCCCAGAAATAGCGGTCTCCTACAATGAGCAGTTCTTC
TRBV7-2,TRBD2,.,TRBJ2-3,CASSLKPGLATDTQYF,TGTGCCAGCAGCTTAAAACCGGGACTAGCGACCGATACGCAGTATTTT
TRBV5-1,.,.,TRBJ2-5,CASSLEVAGQTQYF,TGCGCCAGCAGCTTGGAGGTCGCGGGGCAGACCCAGTACTTC
TRBV10-1,TRBD1,.,TRBJ1-1,CASRRTGVNTEAFF,TGCGCCAGCAGAAGGACAGGGGTGAACACTGAAGCTTTCTTT
TRBV28,.,few,TRBJ1-6,CASTSAGRGYNSPLHF,TGTGCCAGCACCTCTGCGGGGAGGGGATATAATTCACCCCTCCACTTT
TRBV28,.,.,TRBJ1-5,CASLGQGPQPQHF,TGTGCCAGCCTGGGGCAGGGTCCTCAGCCCCAGCATTTT
TRBV9,TRBD2,.,TRBJ2-7,CASSVDGASGEQYF,TGTGCCAGCAGCGTAGATGGGGCTAGCGGAGAGCAGTACTTC
TRBV5-8,.,few,TRBJ2-5,CASSLYSTVEETQYF,TGTGCCAGCAGCTTGTATTCGACAGTCGAAGAGACCCAGTACTTC
TRBV28,TRBD1,once,TRBJ1-2,CASRTTGGVYGYTF,TGTGCCAGCAGAACGACAGGGGGCGTCTATGGCTACACCTTC
TRBV21-1,.,.,TRBJ2-7,CASSKVDTKHSYEQYF,TGTGCCAGCAGCAAAGTCGACACCAAGCACTCCTACGAGCAGTACTTC
TRBV27,.,.,TRBJ1-3,CASADSLSGNTIYF,TGTGCCAGCGCAGACAGCCTCTCTGGAAACACCATATATTTT
TRBV12-3/TRBV12-4,.,few,TRBJ1-5,CASTLGGYQPQHF,TGTGCCAGCACCTTAGGGGGTTATCAGCCCCAGCATTTT
TRBV5-1,TRBD2,.,TRBJ2-2,CASSAILAGSTGELFF,TGCGCCAGCAGTGCAATACTAGCGGGAAGCACCGGGGAGCTGTTTTTT
TRBV29-1,.,.,TRBJ1-5,CSVETGRNQPQHF,TGCAGCGTTGAGACAGGACGGAATCAGCCCCAGCATTTT
TRBV2,.,.,TRBJ1-2,CASIMNLGTNYGYTF,TGTGCCAGCATCATGAATTTAGGGACAAACTATGGCTACACCTTC
TRBV19,.,.,TRBJ1-4,CASSPLGPNRREKLFF,TGTGCCAGTAGTCCGCTAGGACCTAACCGGAGGGAAAAACTGTTTTTT
TRBV16,.,once,TRBJ1-2,CASSQSEGDGYTF,TGTGCCAGCAGCCAATCCGAGGGGGACGGCTACACCTTC
TRBV7-2,.,.,TRBJ2-2,CASSPDRTGELFF,TGTGCCAGCAGCCCCGACAGAACCGGGGAGCTGTTTTTT
TRBV7-6,TRBD1,.,TRBJ1-2,CASSPRTGSNYGYTF,TGTGCCAGCAGCCCTCGGACAGGGTCGAACTATGGCTACACCTTC
TRBV27,.,few,TRBJ1-5,CASSFSTNQPQHF,TGTGCCAGCAGTTTCTCCACAAATCAGCCCCAGCATTTT
TRBV19,.,.,TRBJ2-2,CASTLQGVTGELFF,TGTGCCAGTACACTACAAGGAGTCACCGGGGAGCTGTTTTTT
TRBV5-8,.,.,TRBJ2-7,CASSGHEQYF,TGTGCCAGCAGTGGCCACGAGCAGTACTTC
TRBV28,.,.,TRBJ1-3,CASGKREMSSGNTIYF,TGTGCCAGCGGAAAGAGGGAAATGAGCTCTGGAAACACCATATATTTT
TRBV5-8,TRBD1,.,TRBJ2-7,CASSRGQTYEQYF,TGTGCCAGCAGCAGGGGACAGACCTACGAGCAGTACTTC
TRBV7-3,.,.,TRBJ1-6,CASSPRGAYNSPLHF,TGTGCCAGCAGCCCCCGCGGGGCGTATAATTCACCCCTCCACTTT
TRBV19,TRBD1,.,TRBJ1-2,CASSIGDRTGGGYTF,TGTGCCAGTAGTATAGGGGACAGGACAGGAGGAGGCTACACCTTC
TRBV12-2,.,few,TRBJ1-1,CASRLGWDRGRSDTEAFF,TGTGCAAGTCGCTTGGGCTGGGACAGGGGAAGGTCGGACACTGAAGCTTTCTTT
TRBV9,.,.,TRBJ1-5,CASSASGRASNQPQHF,TGTGCCAGCAGCGCCTCCGGAAGAGCGAGCAATCAGCCCCAGCATTTT
TRBV10-3,TRBD1,.,TRBJ2-7,CAISESQGVQYF,TGTGCCATCAGTGAGTCTCAGGGGGTGCAGTACTTC
TRBV15,.,.,TRBJ2-2,CATSREEGANTGELFF,TGTGCCACCAGCAGAGAAGAGGGGGCGAACACCGGGGAGCTGTTTTTT
TRBV18,.,.,TRBJ1-2,CASSPNPYGYTF,TGTGCCAGCTCGCCTAACCCCTATGGCTACACCTTC
TRBV7-9,.,.,TRBJ1-1,CASSSLEAGAFF,TGTGCCAGCAGCTCCCTAGAGGCTGGAGCTTTCTTT
TRBV27,TRBD1,.,TRBJ1-2,CASSSGQGATGGYGYTF,TGTGCCAGCAGTTCCGGACAGGGGGCGACGGGCGGCTATGGCTACACCTTC
TRBV5-6,.,.,TRBJ2-1,CASSLGGGPSSYNEQFF,TGTGCCAGCAGCTTGGGAGGGGGACCAAGCTCCTACAATGAGCAGTTCTTC
TRBV9,TRBD2,.,TRBJ2-1,CASSVQGTSLFF,TGTGCCAGCAGCGTCCAAGGGACTAGCCTGTTCTTC
TRBV2,TRBD1,.,TRBJ2-3,CASSPGQGRTDTQYF,TGTGCCAGCAGTCCCGGACAGGGACGCACAGATACGCAGTATTTT
TRBV27,.,.,TRBJ2-3,CASHGMTGLTDTQYF,TGTGCCAGCCATGGTATGACGGGACTCACAGATACGCAGTATTTT
TRBV28,TRBD1,.,TRBJ1-4,CASRVPGQGMSEKLFF,TGTGCCAGCAGGGTCCCTGGACAGGGGATGAGTGAAAAACTGTTTTTT
TRBV7-9,.,.,TRBJ1-1,CASSTREGWTEAFF,TGTGCCAGCAGCACCCGGGAGGGTTGGACTGAAGCTTTCTTT
TRBV29-1,TRBD1,.,TRBJ1-2,CSVVPGGSYGYTF,TGCAGCGTTGTGCCAGGGGGCTCCTATGGCTACACCTTC
TRBV30,TRBD1,.,TRBJ1-5,CAWSIRGGLSQPQHF,TGTGCCTGGAGTATCCGAGGGGGCCTCAGTCAGCCCCAGCATTTT
TRBV28,.,once,TRBJ1-1,CASIMATEAFF,TGTGCCAGCATCATGGCCACTGAAGCTTTCTTT
TRBV4-2,TRBD2,.,TRBJ2-1,CASSQDSTLAATQFF,TGTGCCAGCAGCCAAGATTCTACGCTAGCGGCAACGCAGTTCTTC
TRBV27,.,few,TRBJ2-3,CATPVEAQYF,TGTGCCACCCCCGTAGAGGCGCAGTATTTT
TRBV24-1,TRBD1,.,TRBJ2-6,CAVGGRTSSGANVLTF,TGTGCCGTAGGGGGCAGAACGAGCTCCGGGGCCAACGTCCTGACTTTC
TRBV24-1,TRBD1,few,TRBJ1-2,CATSDPGQGFSGYTF,TGTGCCACCAGTGACCCGGGACAGGGGTTTTCCGGCTACACCTTC